This T cell receptor beta chain was documented in a study of Graves' ophthalmopathy and Graves' hyperthyroidism (dated by TCRdb to 2016 to 2019). A note on the overall study: Peripheral blood was collected before any treatment was given, at the time of initial diagnosis. The study used TCR beta repertoire signatures to distinguish Graves' ophthalmopathy from Graves' hyperthyroidism and to predict progression to ophthalmopathy. In total, approximately 130 blood samples were TCR-sequenced: around 42 ophthalmopathy, under 85 hyperthyroidism and roughly 17 hyperthyroidism-to-ophthalmopathy patients. To explore V-J signatures distinguishing ophthalmopathy from hyperthyroidism, a discovery set of 100 patients (fewer than 45 ophthalmopathy, over 55 stable hyperthyroidism) was enrolled. An independent validation cohort was composed of around 19 hyperthyroidism patients and roughly 16 patients who later progressed from hyperthyroidism to ophthalmopathy. In over five hyperthyroidism patients, T-cell repertoires of thyroid tissue and blood were compared. Once sampling was done, hyperthyroidism patients were given methimazole at a starting dose of 30 mg daily, while ophthalmopathy patients were given high-dose intravenous methylprednisolone.

Paper-wide results and their limitations: Sample size was not predetermined statistically, and investigators were not blinded to group allocation. In validation, the model predicted ophthalmopathy progression with about 71% sensitivity and 72.22% specificity; some 13 predicted patients were CT-confirmed with GO in a median of 6.5 months. In cross-validation, the 13-signature model distinguished ophthalmopathy from stable hyperthyroidism with around 86% sensitivity and approximately 81% specificity, while in the test set the corresponding values were roughly 80% and 75%. Among expanded thyroid clonotypes with frequency above 0.001, most also showed up in blood, which suggests that blood repertoires may reflect the thyroid immune response.

For repertoire sequencing, the TCR beta CDR3 regions were amplified from RNA transcripts. The first round was an RT-PCR using HTBI primers with the Qiagen OneStep RT-PCR kit, and this first round was followed by a second-round multiplex PCR, then size selection and purification. Libraries were sequenced paired-end with 100 bp reads on an Illumina HiSeq2000. In the original analysis: SOAPnuke was used to process the reads, throwing out any read that had adapters, had uncalled bases, had a mean Phred below 15, or lacked an exact constant-primer or identifier match. COPE v1.2.5 was used to merge high-quality paired reads. Clonotypes were defined as unique nucleotide sequences and were aligned to IMGT TRB V, D and J references using MiTCR v1.1. Only V-J combinations with frequency above 0.0001 were analysed, covering 99% to 99.2% of repertoires. A TCR clonal expansion and chaos score per V-J combination was defined as the ratio of F50 clonal expansion to chaos observed in the TCRdist matrix. Welch's t-statistics and random forest were used to narrow the features down to 13 V-J combinations, which were then fed into a naive Bayes classifier. The similarity between thyroid and blood repertoires was quantified using the Morisita-Horn index. Using fastp at Q25 and MiXCR, TCRdb reprocessed the public reads and kept productive beta chains. When rows share a CDR3 protein, they turn into one entry using the most common DNA and genes. For this entry, the V and J calls and clone size follow TCRdb and not the study's own pipeline. Present in this sample are approximately 640,000 distinct CDR3 sequences, just over 40% of which were seen just once. The top ten constitute 3% to 3.5% of the sample.

The ophthalmopathy patients had moderately to severely active disease, with a Clinical Activity Score of 3 or higher, a NOSPECS grade of 4 or higher, and a disease duration of less than 3 months. Patients with other autoimmune diseases, uncontrolled infections, pregnancy or lactation were excluded from the study. Clinical symptoms, serum thyroxine, TRAb, thyroid ultrasound and orbital computed tomography formed the basis of the diagnosis. Ficoll-Paque density gradient centrifugation was used to isolate PBMCs from around 10 ml of fresh peripheral blood. Total RNA was extracted with Trizol reagent and quality-checked on an Agilent 2100 Bioanalyzer. Germline trimming: 9 bases from V, 4 bases from J; junction bases outside gene matches: 14. The CDR3 runs 16 residues from the cysteine to the phenylalanine. Kept here is only the CDR3 DNA, which spans 48 bases and is read in frame from base 1. Looking up the germline V gene yields CDR1 MGHDK and CDR2 SYGVNS.

This clonotype has ten or more counts. No antigen is known for it. Nothing much larger sits one base from this clone, and base qualities are not available. Input material: peripheral blood. The sequence came from an adult man with Graves' ophthalmopathy. Recombination linked TRBV25-1 to TRBJ2-7; 11 central nucleotides agree with TRBD1. This receptor carries the CDR3 CASNGAGTGGPYEQYF. The nucleotides read TGTGCCAGTAACGGAGCCGGGACAGGGGGACCTTACGAGCAGTACTTC.